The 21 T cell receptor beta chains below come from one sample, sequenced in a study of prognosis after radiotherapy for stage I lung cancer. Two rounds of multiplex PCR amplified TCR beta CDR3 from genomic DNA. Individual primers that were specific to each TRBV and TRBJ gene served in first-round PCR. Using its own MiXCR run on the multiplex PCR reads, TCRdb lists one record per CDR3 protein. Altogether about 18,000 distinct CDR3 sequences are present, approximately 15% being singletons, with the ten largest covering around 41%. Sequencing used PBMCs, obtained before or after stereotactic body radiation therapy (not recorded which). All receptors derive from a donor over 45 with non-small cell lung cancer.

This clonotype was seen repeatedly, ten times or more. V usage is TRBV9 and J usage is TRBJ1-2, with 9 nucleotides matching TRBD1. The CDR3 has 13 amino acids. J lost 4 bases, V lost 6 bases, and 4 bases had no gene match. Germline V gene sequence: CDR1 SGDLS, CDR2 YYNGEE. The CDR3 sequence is CASTLGQGYGYTF. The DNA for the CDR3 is TGTGCCAGCACGCTGGGACAGGGCTATGGCTACACCTTC.

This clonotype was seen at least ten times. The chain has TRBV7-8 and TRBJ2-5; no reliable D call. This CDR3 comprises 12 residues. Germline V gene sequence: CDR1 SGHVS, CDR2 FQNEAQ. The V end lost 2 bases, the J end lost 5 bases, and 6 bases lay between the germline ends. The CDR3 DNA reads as TGTGCCAGCAGCTTAAGGCGGGAGACCCAGTACTTC. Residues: CASSLRRETQYF. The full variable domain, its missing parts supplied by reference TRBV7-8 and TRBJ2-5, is GAGVSQSPRYKVAKRGQDVALRCDPISGHVSLFWYQQALGQGPEFLTYFQNEAQLDKSGLPSDRFFAERPEGSVSTLKIQRTQQEDSAVYLCASSLRRETQYFGPGTRLLVL.

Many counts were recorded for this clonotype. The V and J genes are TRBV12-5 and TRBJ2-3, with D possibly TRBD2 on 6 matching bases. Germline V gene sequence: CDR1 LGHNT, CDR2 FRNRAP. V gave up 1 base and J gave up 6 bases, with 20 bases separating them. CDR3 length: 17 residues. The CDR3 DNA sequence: TGTGCTAGTGGTTTGGGTCGCGGGGCGGGGAGCTTGGATACGCAGTATTTT. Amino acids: CASGLGRGAGSLDTQYF.

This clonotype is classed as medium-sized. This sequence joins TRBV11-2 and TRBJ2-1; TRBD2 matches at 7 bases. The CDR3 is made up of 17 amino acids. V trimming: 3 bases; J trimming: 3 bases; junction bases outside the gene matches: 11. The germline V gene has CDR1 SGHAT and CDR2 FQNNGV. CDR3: CASSFSMGGRSYNEQFF. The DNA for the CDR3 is TGTGCCAGCAGCTTTTCTATGGGCGGGAGAAGCTACAATGAGCAGTTCTTC.

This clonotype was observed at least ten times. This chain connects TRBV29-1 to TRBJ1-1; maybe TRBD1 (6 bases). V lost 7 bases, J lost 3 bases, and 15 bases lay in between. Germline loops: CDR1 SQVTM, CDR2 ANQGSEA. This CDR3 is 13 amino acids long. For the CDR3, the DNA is TGCAGCGCCGAAGGGGGGGGGCACACTGAAGCTTTCTTT. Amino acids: CSAEGGGHTEAFF.

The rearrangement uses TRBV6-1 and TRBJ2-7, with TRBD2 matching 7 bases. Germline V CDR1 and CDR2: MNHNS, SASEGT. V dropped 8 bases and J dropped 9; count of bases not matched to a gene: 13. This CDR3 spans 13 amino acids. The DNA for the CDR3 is TGTGCCAGCCTATCTCCCCTCTGGGGGGGGCAGTACTTC. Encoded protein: CASLSPLWGGQYF.

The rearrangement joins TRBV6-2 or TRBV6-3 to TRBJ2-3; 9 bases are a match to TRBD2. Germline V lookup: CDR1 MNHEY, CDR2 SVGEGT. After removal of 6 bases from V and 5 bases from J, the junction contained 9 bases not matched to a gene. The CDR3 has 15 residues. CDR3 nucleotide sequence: TGTGCCAGCAGCCCCGTTAATAGCGGGGGAGATACGCAGTATTTT. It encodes CASSPVNSGGDTQYF.

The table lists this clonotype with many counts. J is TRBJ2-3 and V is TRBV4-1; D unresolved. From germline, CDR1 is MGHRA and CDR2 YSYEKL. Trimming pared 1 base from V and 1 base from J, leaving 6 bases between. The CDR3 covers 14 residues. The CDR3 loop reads CASSQATGTDTQYF. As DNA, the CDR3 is TGCGCCAGCAGCCAAGCTACCGGCACAGATACGCAGTATTTT.

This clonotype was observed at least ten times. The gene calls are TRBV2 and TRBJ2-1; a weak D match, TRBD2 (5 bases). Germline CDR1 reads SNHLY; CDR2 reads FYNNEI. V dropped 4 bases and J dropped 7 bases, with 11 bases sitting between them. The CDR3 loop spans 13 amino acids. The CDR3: CASSVLARNEQFF. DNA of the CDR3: TGTGCCAGCAGTGTGTTAGCGAGGAATGAGCAGTTCTTC.

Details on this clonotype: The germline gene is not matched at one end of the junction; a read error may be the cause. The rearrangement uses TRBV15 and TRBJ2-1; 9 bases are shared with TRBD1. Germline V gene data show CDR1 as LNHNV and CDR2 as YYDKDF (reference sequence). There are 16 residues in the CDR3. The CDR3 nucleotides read TGTGCCACCATCAGAATTTACAGGGGGCTGTACAATGAGCAGTTCTTC. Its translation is CATIRIYRGLYNEQFF.

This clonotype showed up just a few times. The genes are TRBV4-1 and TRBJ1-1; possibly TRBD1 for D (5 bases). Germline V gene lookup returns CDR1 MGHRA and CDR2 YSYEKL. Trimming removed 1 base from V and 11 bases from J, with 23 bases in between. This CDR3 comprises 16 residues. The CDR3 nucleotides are TGCGCCAGCAGCCAAGTGGGAGTTAATGGGGCGGGCATGGCTTTCTTT. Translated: CASSQVGVNGAGMAFF.

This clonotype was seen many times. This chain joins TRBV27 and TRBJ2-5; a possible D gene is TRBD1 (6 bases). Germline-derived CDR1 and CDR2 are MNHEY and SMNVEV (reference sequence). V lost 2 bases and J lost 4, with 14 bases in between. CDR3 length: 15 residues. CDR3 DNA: TGTGCCAGCAGTTTAGCTAGGGGGATGGGAGAGACCCAGTACTTC. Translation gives CASSLARGMGETQYF.

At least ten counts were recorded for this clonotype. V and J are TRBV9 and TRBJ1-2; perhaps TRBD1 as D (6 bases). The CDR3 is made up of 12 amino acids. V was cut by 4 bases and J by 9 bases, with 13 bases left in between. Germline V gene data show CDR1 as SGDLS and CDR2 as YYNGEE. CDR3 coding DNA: TGTGCCAGCAGCTTATACAGGGACCGCTACACCTTC. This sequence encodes CASSLYRDRYTF.

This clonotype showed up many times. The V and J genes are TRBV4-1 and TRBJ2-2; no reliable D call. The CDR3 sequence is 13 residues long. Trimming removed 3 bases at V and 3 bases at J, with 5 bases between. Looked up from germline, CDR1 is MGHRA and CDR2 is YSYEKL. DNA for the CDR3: TGCGCCAGCAGCCATCAAGACACCGGGGAGCTGTTTTTT. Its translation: CASSHQDTGELFF.

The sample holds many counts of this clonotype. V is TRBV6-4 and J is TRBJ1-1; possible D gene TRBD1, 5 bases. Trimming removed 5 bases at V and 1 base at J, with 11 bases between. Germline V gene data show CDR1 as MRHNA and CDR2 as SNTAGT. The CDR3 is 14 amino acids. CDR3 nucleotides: TGTGCCAGCAGTTCGGGGACGGGGAACACTGAAGCTTTCTTT. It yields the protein CASSSGTGNTEAFF.

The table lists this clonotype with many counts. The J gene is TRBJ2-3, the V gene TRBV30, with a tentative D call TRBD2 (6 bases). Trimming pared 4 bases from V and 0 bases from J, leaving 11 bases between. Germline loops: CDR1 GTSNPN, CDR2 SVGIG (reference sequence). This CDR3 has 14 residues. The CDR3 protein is CAWNPGLSTDTQYF. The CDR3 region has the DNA TGTGCCTGGAATCCGGGACTGAGCACAGATACGCAGTATTTT.

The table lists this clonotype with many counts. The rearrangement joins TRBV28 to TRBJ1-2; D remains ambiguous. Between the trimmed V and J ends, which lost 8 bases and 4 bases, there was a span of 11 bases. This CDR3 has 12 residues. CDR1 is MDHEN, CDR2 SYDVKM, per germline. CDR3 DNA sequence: TGTGCCAGCCAGACTGCCATCTATGGCTACACCTTC. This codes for CASQTAIYGYTF.

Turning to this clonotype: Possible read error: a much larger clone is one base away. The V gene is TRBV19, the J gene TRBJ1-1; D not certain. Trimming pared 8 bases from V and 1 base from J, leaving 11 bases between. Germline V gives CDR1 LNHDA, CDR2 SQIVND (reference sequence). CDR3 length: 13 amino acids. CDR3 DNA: TGTGCCAGTCAACCGAGGGAGAACACTGAAGCTTTCTTT. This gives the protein CASQPRENTEAFF.

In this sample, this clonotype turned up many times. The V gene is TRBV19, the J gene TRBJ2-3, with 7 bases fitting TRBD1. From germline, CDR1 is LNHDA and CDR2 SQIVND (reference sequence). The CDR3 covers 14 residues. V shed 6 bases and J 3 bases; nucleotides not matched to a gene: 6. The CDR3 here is CASRTGLTTDTQYF. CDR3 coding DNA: TGTGCCAGTAGGACAGGGTTGACGACAGATACGCAGTATTTT.

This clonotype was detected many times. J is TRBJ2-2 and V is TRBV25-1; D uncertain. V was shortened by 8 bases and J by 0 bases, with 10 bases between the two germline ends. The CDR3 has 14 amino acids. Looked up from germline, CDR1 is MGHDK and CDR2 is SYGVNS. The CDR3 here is CASPPQANTGELFF. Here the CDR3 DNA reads TGTGCCAGCCCCCCCCAAGCGAACACCGGGGAGCTGTTTTTT.

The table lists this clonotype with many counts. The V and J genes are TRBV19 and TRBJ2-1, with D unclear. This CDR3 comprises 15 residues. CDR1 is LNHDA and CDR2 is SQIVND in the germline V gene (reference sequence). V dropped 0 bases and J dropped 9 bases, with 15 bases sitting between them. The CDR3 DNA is TGTGCCAGTAGTATAGATCCGAGTATAGGGATTGAGCAGTTCTTC. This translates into CASSIDPSIGIEQFF.